Following are 23 T cell receptor beta chains from one sample sequenced in a study of CD8 T cells in ankylosing spondylitis. TCRdb passed the 5' RACE reads through MiXCR, listing each CDR3 protein once. The sample holds 150,000 to 200,000 distinct CDR3 sequences; roughly 12% are singletons and the top ten take more than 15%. The specimen was blood, either unsorted or a sorted T cell fraction (not recorded which). Every receptor here comes from a male donor with ankylosing spondylitis or in good health (not recorded which).

This clonotype came up many times. V and J are TRBV5-1 and TRBJ2-7; tentatively, D is TRBD1 or TRBD2 (7 bases each). Per the germline V gene, CDR1 is SGHRS and CDR2 is YFSETQ. The CDR3 is made up of 12 amino acids. V lost 3 bases to trimming and J lost 6 bases, with 10 bases between them. CDR3 nucleotide sequence: TGCGCCAGCAGCTCAGGGGGGGCCGAGCAGTACTTC. As protein: CASSSGGAEQYF.

This chain uses TRBV6-1 with TRBJ2-4; 7 bases match TRBD1. The trim removed 2 bases at V and 1 base at J, leaving 20 bases unmatched. The CDR3 consists of 21 residues. In germline, CDR1 is MNHNS, CDR2 SASEGT. CDR3 bases: TGTGCCAGCAGTGAACCCTACAGGGGCTTACCTACCTTTATCGCCAAAAACATTCAGTACTTC. Its translation is CASSEPYRGLPTFIAKNIQYF.

This clonotype was recorded at least ten times. V and J are TRBV12-3 or TRBV12-4 and TRBJ2-5, with TRBD2 matching over 8 bases. Trimming removed 5 bases from V and 9 bases from J; junction bases left unmatched: 11. This CDR3 contains 14 residues. The CDR3 is CASSESGSTGAQYF. The DNA for the CDR3 is TGTGCCAGCAGTGAAAGCGGGAGCACGGGGGCCCAGTACTTC.

V and J are TRBV6-1 and TRBJ2-1; 10 positions agree with TRBD1. The CDR3 is made up of 18 amino acids. With 0 bases clipped from V and 1 base from J, the junction kept 6 bases outside the gene matches. Looked up from germline, CDR1 is MNHNS and CDR2 is SASEGT. The CDR3 DNA reads TGTGCCAGCAGTGAAGCGCTTCAGGGACAGGGGTCCTACAATGAGCAGTTCTTC. Its translation: CASSEALQGQGSYNEQFF.

This clonotype has a handful of counts. The chain combines TRBV6-1 with TRBJ1-5; possible D gene TRBD1, 5 bases. Trimming left V 7 bases short and J 1 base short, with 17 bases between. The CDR3 sequence is 16 residues long. Germline assignment: CDR1 MNHNS and CDR2 SASEGT. CDR3 nucleotides: TGTGCCAGCACTCCTCTCGCCCGGGACAGCAATCAGCCCCAGCATTTT. Its translation is CASTPLARDSNQPQHF.

The chain uses TRBV5-1 and TRBJ2-7; 7 bases map to TRBD2. Germline V gene lookup returns CDR1 SGHRS and CDR2 YFSETQ. There are 11 residues in the CDR3. After removal of 5 bases from V and 12 bases from J, the junction contained 8 bases not matched to a gene. CDR3 sequence: CASSLGLDVYF. CDR3 nucleotide sequence: TGCGCCAGCAGTTTAGGACTAGACGTGTACTTC. The variable domain in full, with the rest retrieved from reference TRBV5-1 and TRBJ2-7, is KAGVTQTPRYLIKTRGQQVTLSCSPISGHRSVSWYQQTPGQGLQFLFEYFSETQRNKGNFPGRFSGRQFSNSRSEMNVSTLELGDSALYLCASSLGLDVYFGPGTRLTVT.

The chain employs TRBV27 and TRBJ1-5; 7 bases agree with TRBD1. The germline V gene encodes CDR1 MNHEY and CDR2 SMNVEV (reference sequence). The J segment lost 3 bases and the V segment lost 5 bases, leaving 7 bases of the junction unmatched. This CDR3 spans 15 amino acids. CDR3 protein: CASSPGQSYNQPQHF. CDR3 bases: TGTGCCAGCAGTCCGGGACAGAGCTACAATCAGCCCCAGCATTTT.

This chain links TRBV21-1 with TRBJ2-1; the table calls TRBD2, which could not be checked here. TRBV21-1 is a pseudogene locus. The CDR3 runs to 20 residues. Written as DNA, the CDR3 is TGTGCCAGCAGCAAAGCGAGATGGACTAGCGGAGAAAGGTCCTACAATGAGCAGTTCTTC. Its protein is CASSKARWTSGERSYNEQFF.

The rearrangement joins TRBV27 to TRBJ2-7; D perhaps matches TRBD1 (6 bases). Germline V gene data show CDR1 as MNHEY and CDR2 as SMNVEV (reference sequence). The germline V and J ends were trimmed by 0 bases and 6 bases, with 12 bases remaining between them. The CDR3 extends over 14 amino acids. CDR3 loop: CASSLSAGVFEQYF. CDR3 nucleotides: TGTGCCAGCAGTTTATCGGCAGGGGTATTCGAGCAGTACTTC.

This clonotype was detected many times. This sequence joins TRBV20-1 and TRBJ2-7; D call uncertain. Trimming left V 6 bases short and J 2 bases short, with 14 bases between. The CDR3 is 13 residues long. CDR1 is DFQATT, CDR2 SNEGSKA, per germline (reference sequence). CDR3 nucleotides: TGCAGTGCCTGTCCGGGCACGACCTACGAGCAGTACTTC. Residues: CSACPGTTYEQYF.

This clonotype was detected only a few times. This chain connects TRBV10-2 to TRBJ2-7; D gene uncertain. The CDR3 contains 15 residues. CDR1 and CDR2 from the germline V gene are WSHSY and SAAADI. V gave up 3 bases and J gave up 0 bases, with 12 bases separating them. The CDR3 is CASSDTVRSSYEQYF. The DNA for the CDR3 is TGCGCCAGCAGTGATACTGTCAGGAGCTCCTACGAGCAGTACTTC.

This clonotype was seen just once. J is TRBJ2-7 and V is TRBV20-1, with 12 positions matching TRBD2. Unmatched junction bases numbered 12, after V lost 6 bases and J lost 3 bases. In germline, CDR1 is DFQATT, CDR2 SNEGSKA (reference sequence). CDR3 length equals 16 residues. The CDR3: CSASATSGSFGYEQYF. The CDR3 coding sequence is TGCAGTGCCAGCGCGACTAGCGGGAGTTTTGGCTACGAGCAGTACTTC.

The CDR3 sequence is CASSETASGGYEQFF. In nucleotides, the CDR3 is TGTGCCAGCAGTGAAACGGCTAGCGGGGGATATGAGCAGTTCTTC. The chain is built from TRBV6-1 and TRBJ2-1; 10 bases map to TRBD2. The CDR3 covers 15 residues. V shed 2 bases and J 8 bases; nucleotides not matched to a gene: 6. Germline V CDR1 and CDR2: MNHNS, SASEGT.

The chain carries TRBV12-3 or TRBV12-4 and TRBJ1-1, with D possibly being TRBD1 (6 bases). The CDR3 has 15 amino acids. The V end lost 1 base, the J end lost 0 bases, and 9 bases lay between the germline ends. CDR3 DNA: TGTGCCAGCAGTTTAGACCAGGGGATGAACACTGAAGCTTTCTTT. As protein: CASSLDQGMNTEAFF.

This clonotype appeared a few times. The chain employs TRBV27 and TRBJ2-3, with 8 bases identical to TRBD1. Germline lookup yields CDR1 MNHEY and CDR2 SMNVEV (reference sequence). J lost 6 bases, V lost 4 bases, and 12 bases had no gene match. The CDR3 sequence is 16 residues long. CDR3 nucleotides: TGTGCCAGCAGTTCCCACTGGGGACAGGAGGTGGATACGCAGTATTTT. It specifies CASSSHWGQEVDTQYF.

This clonotype was detected a few times. V is TRBV6-2 or TRBV6-3 and J is TRBJ2-7, with no clear D. There are 15 residues in the CDR3. Germline-derived CDR1 and CDR2 are MNHEY and SVGEGT. V gave up 7 bases and J gave up 2 bases, with 18 bases separating them. DNA of the CDR3: TGTGCCAGCACCAAAGTCATGCAACTAACCTACGAGCAGTACTTC. As protein: CASTKVMQLTYEQYF.

In regard to this clonotype: A much larger clone is a single base away; this may be a read error. The genes are TRBV4-1 and TRBJ2-3; perhaps TRBD2 as D (6 bases). Germline V CDR1 and CDR2: MGHRA, YSYEKL. The CDR3 extends over 10 amino acids. The CDR3 spells CACSGWTQYF. The CDR3 DNA is TGCGCCTGCAGCGGGTGGACGCAGTATTTT.

V and J are TRBV29-1 and TRBJ2-5; weak D call: TRBD2 (6 bases). This CDR3 is 13 amino acids long. V dropped 4 bases and J dropped 4 bases, with 13 bases sitting between them. The germline gives CDR1 SQVTM, CDR2 ANQGSEA. CDR3 loop: CSVAGMGGETQYF. The DNA for the CDR3 is TGCAGCGTTGCTGGGATGGGGGGAGAGACCCAGTACTTC.

The chain couples TRBV12-3 or TRBV12-4 to TRBJ2-7; no definite D call. The CDR3 has 14 residues. V lost 0 bases and J 3 bases, leaving 9 bases between the germline ends. For the CDR3, the DNA is TGTGCCAGCAGTTTAGCAGCTCACCTCTACGAGCAGTACTTC. This gives the protein CASSLAAHLYEQYF.

The rearrangement uses TRBV11-2 and TRBJ2-1; TRBD2 aligns across 14 bases. J was trimmed by 5 bases and V by 5 bases; bases with no gene match: 5. The CDR3 has 16 residues. The germline CDR1 and CDR2 sequences are SGHAT and FQNNGV. The CDR3 sequence: CASSPTSGRADNEQFF. DNA of the CDR3: TGTGCCAGCAGCCCGACTAGCGGGAGGGCCGACAATGAGCAGTTCTTC.

This chain uses TRBV12-3 or TRBV12-4 with TRBJ2-5; weak D call: TRBD1 (6 bases). This CDR3 is 13 amino acids long. Trimming left V 4 bases short and J 5 bases short, with 11 bases between. The CDR3 region is CASSSGVPETQYF. The CDR3 nucleotides read TGTGCCAGCAGTTCAGGGGTCCCGGAGACCCAGTACTTC.

J is TRBJ2-7 and V is TRBV6-5; D is unresolved. Trimming pared 0 bases from V and 3 bases from J, leaving 9 bases between. Per the germline V gene, CDR1 is MNHEY and CDR2 is SVGAGI. This CDR3 spans 14 amino acids. CDR3 in DNA: TGTGCCAGCAGTTACTCCCCCCAGGACTACGAGCAGTACTTC. It specifies CASSYSPQDYEQYF.

The sample holds a few counts of this clonotype. A read error may account for a junction end that differs from germline. This chain links TRBV7-7 with TRBJ2-5; weak D call: TRBD1 (5 bases). Germline CDR1 SSHAT, CDR2 FNYEAQ (reference sequence). The CDR3 covers 15 residues. The CDR3, as DNA: TGTGCCAGCAGCTTACAAGGGGCCCCCCAAGAGACCAAGTACTTC. It translates to CASSLQGAPQETKYF.